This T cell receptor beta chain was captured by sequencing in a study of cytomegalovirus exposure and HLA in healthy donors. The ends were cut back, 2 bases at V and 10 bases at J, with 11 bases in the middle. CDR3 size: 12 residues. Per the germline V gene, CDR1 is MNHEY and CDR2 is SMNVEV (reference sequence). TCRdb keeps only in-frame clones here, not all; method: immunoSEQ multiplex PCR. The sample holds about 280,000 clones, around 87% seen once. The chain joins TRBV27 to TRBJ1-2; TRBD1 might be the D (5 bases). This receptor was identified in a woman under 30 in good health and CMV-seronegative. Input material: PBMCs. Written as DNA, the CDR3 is TGTGCCAGCAGTTTACAGGGCCGCAACTACACCTTC. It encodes CASSLQGRNYTF.